What follows describes a single TCR beta chain. These data are taken from a study of blood T cell repertoires in COVID-19. Background on the study: From the United States, Italy and Spain came samples of acute and convalescent COVID-19. T cells, B-cell-depleted T cells, or PBMCs provided the cDNA or gDNA that served as material.

This CDR3 region has 17 residues. V dropped 3 bases and J dropped 7; count of bases not matched to a gene: 12. The germline V gene has CDR1 ENHRY and CDR2 SYGVKD. Per the authors' pipeline: Reference gene primer amplification gave estimated nucleated cell counts. TCRdb's copy holds only in-frame clones and misses some; the assay was immunoSEQ multiplex PCR. V and J calls and clone size follow that table, whereas D and trimming were derived from the DNA. This sample carries some 400,000 clones, around 84% of them seen once, and the ten largest clones take around 1.1%. Sequenced: peripheral blood. The origin of this receptor is a human donor with acute or convalescent COVID-19. The donor label of this sample is uncertain. The rearrangement joins TRBV10-3 to TRBJ1-5; the match to TRBD1 covers 10 bases. The CDR3 DNA reads as TGTGCCATCAGTGACCAACCCATGACAGGGGGCGGACAGCCCCAGCATTTT. Amino acid sequence: CAISDQPMTGGGQPQHF.